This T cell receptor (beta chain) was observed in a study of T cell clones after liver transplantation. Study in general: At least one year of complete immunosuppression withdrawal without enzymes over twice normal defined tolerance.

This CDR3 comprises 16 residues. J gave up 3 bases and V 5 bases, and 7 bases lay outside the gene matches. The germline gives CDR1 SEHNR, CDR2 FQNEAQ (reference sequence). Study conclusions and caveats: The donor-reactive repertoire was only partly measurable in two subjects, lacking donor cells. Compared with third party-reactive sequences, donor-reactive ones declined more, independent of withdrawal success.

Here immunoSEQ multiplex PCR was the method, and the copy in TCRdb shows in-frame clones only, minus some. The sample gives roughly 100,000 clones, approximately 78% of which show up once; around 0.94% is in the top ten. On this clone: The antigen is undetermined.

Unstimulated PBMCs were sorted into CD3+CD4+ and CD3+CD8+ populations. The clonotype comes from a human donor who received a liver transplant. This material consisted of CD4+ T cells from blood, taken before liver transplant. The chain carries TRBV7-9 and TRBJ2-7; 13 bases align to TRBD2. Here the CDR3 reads CASSRGLAGASYEQYF. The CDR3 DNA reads TGTGCCAGCAGCCGAGGACTAGCGGGAGCGAGCTACGAGCAGTACTTC.